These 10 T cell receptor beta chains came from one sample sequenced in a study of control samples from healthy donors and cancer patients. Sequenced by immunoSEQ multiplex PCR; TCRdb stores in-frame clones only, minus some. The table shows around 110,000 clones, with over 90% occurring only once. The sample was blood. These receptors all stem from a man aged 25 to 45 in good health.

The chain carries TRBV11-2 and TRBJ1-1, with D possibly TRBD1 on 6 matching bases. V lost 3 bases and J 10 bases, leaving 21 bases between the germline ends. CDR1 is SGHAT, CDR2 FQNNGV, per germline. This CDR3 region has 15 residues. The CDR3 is CASSFPRGGGQLAFF. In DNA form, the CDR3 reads TGTGCCAGCAGCTTCCCGCGGGGGGGCGGGCAGTTAGCTTTCTTT.

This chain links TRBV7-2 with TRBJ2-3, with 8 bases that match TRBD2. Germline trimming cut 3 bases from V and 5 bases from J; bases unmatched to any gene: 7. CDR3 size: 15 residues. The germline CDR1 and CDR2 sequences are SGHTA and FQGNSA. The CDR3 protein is CASSLSGGLGDTQYF. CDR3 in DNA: TGTGCCAGCAGCTTGTCGGGGGGGCTCGGAGATACGCAGTATTTT.

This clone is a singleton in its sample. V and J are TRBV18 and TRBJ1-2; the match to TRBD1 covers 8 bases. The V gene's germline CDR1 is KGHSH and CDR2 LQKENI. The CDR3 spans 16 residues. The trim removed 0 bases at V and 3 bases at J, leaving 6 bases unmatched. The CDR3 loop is CASSPPGRGLDYGYTF. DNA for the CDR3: TGTGCCAGCTCACCACCTGGCAGGGGGCTTGACTATGGCTACACCTTC.

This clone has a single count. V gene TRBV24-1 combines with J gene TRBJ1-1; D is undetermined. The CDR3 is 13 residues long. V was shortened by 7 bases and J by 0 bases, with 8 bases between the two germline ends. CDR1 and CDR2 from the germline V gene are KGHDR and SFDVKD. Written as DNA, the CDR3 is TGTGCCACCAGGGGCACTATGAACACTGAAGCTTTCTTT. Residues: CATRGTMNTEAFF.

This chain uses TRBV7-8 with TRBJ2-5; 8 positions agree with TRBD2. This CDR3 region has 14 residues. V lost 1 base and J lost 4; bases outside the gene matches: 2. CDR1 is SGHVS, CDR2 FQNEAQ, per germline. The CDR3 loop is CASSLDAGGETQYF. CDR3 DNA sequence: TGTGCCAGCAGCTTAGACGCGGGAGGAGAGACCCAGTACTTC.

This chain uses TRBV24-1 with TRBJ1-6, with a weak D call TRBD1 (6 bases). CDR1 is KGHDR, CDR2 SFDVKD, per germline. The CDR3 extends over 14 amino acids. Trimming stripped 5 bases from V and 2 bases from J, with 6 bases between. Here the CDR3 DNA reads TGTGCCACCAGTGCAGGGGCCTATAATTCACCCCTCCACTTT. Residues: CATSAGAYNSPLHF.

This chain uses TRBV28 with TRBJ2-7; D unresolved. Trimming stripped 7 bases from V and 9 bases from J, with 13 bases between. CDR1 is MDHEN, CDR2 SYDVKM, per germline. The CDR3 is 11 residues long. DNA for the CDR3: TGTGCCAGCACGTCGTTAGGTCGGCAGTACTTC. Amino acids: CASTSLGRQYF.

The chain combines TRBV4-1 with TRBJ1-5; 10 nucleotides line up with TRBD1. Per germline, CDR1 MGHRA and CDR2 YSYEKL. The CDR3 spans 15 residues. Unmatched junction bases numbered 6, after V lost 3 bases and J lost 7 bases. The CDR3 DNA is TGCGCCAGCAGCCACGGCAGGGGACAGGGGCAGCCCCAGCATTTT. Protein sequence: CASSHGRGQGQPQHF.

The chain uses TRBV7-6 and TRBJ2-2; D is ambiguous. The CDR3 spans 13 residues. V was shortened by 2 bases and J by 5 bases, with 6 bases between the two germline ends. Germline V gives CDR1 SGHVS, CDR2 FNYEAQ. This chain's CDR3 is CASSLTPTGELFF. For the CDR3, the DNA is TGTGCCAGCAGCTTAACGCCAACCGGGGAGCTGTTTTTT.

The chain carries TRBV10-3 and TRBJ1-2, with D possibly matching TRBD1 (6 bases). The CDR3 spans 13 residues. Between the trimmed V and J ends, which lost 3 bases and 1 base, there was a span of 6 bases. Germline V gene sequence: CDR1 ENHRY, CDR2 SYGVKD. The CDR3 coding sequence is TGTGCCATCAGTGAACAGGGTAACTATGGCTACACCTTC. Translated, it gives CAISEQGNYGYTF.